This TCR beta chain was documented in a study of cytomegalovirus exposure and HLA in healthy donors (dated by TCRdb to 2016 to 2017). Background for the entire study: In an earlier analysis of under 750 of the donors, 250 to 350 Gb of sequence data and 117 million unique TCR beta sequences from approximately 180 million T cells were reported. An early release covering 500 to 750 HLA-typed donors comprised about 300 gigabases of sequencing data and some 79 million unique TCR sequences. Of the approximately 370 genotyped donors, less than 85% were placed in the genetic ancestry cluster associated with self-reported Caucasian donors. The study aimed to test whether cataloging public T cell receptors could reveal signatures of past pathogen exposure. The study used immunosequencing to profile the T cell repertoires of 666 subjects and linked those repertoires to cytomegalovirus serostatus. In addition to the first cohort of approximately 650 subjects, a separate validation cohort of approximately 130 different subjects was used. High-throughput TCR immunosequencing, statistical association of individual TCRs with disease status, and machine learning were combined to predict cytomegalovirus infection status. To study patterns of TCR occurrence, a later analysis re-analyzed previously published TCR beta repertoires from around 670 donors and added high-resolution HLA genotyping. In the later analysis, no new phenotypic data were used to find candidate immune exposures; instead, reliance was placed on TCR beta sequences and their occurrence across donors. To decide whether each TCR beta V gene segment behaved as functional or pseudogenic, an earlier analysis of nearly 600 of the donors relied on high-throughput TCR beta sequencing. Donor age, sex, ethnicity and CMV serostatus were compiled alongside the repertoire data. In a later genetic analysis, genome-wide SNP genotypes for about three fifths of the roughly 670 donors were used, and that subset was treated as a discovery cohort. Every discovery cohort repertoire had been produced on one sequencing platform. HLA typing covered class I and class II loci at four-digit resolution. Typing coverage varied by locus: about 629-640 donors for A, B, C, DRB1 and DQB1; around 560 for DQA1; over 600 for DPA1; under 490 for DPB1. Four or five DR-DQ haplotypes were handled as single units for association and clustering, since linkage in the cohort was strong. On average, roughly 200,000 unique TCR beta nucleotide sequences were sequenced per donor among about 400 genotyped donors of the cohort, with around 19% of those sequences being non-productive.

The library was prepared using the immunoSEQ multiplex PCR assay. A mixture of 60 forward primers for TCR Vbeta segments and 13 reverse primers for TCR Jbeta segments was used in the multiplex PCR. Amplification of the CDR3 region of rearranged TCR beta genes was performed with a multiplex PCR assay on genomic DNA. The Illumina HiSeq System was used to sequence the amplified TCR beta libraries as 87-base-pair reads. The original methods were these. Across the 700 or so repertoires, a later analysis counted around 80 million unique TCR beta chains, some 11 million of which were shared by at least two donors. To remove PCR and sequencing errors, raw reads were error-corrected and collapsed into unique sequences using a nearest-neighbor algorithm that merged closely related sequences. CDR3 sequences were aligned to IMGT reference sequences to assign V, D and J gene segments. For a sequence to be retained, at least a six-nucleotide match to both a V gene segment and a J gene segment was required. A rearrangement was called productive if the CDR3 had no stop codons and remained in frame with V and J, and every other rearrangement was called non-productive. Following IMGT convention, CDR3 was defined as the stretch from the second conserved V-encoded cysteine to the conserved J-encoded phenylalanine. Sequences without an unambiguous match to a single V gene segment were excluded from the earlier analysis of a few hundred of the donors. An earlier analysis of approximately 590 of the donors classified V segments as functional when productive rearrangements were above 56.7% and as segregating when the standard deviation between donors was above 5%. To diagnose cytomegalovirus status from the catalog of TCR beta chain sequences, a statistical classification framework was built. In a later analysis, TCR nucleotide sequences were compared against IMGT/GENE-DB human TR gene sequences so that V and J genes could be assigned. The TCRdist pipeline was used in a later analysis to assign CDR3 sequences and most-parsimonious VDJ recombination scenarios. In a later analysis, each TCR beta chain was defined by its CDR3 amino acid sequence together with its V-gene family, and reads lacking a unique V-gene family were excluded. To address suspected cross-contamination and a sequencing artifact, a later analysis removed around 590 highly shared, low-generation-probability nucleotide sequences. In a later analysis, a clonal expansion index was calculated for each public chain from normalized within-repertoire ranks of inferred template counts. In a later analysis, generation probabilities were computed with a VDJ recombination model fitted to out-of-frame rearrangements, and the resulting probabilities were checked against IGoR. In a later analysis, TCR-TCR, TCR-HLA and TCR-CMV co-occurrence was scored with hypergeometric tests, and a repertoire-size bias correction was applied to TCR pairs. A later analysis estimated false discovery rates by permuting HLA or CMV assignments 20 times. In a later analysis, co-occurring TCRs were grouped using DBSCAN, and TCRdist sequence similarity was added for clustering within HLA-allele-positive subsets. Co-occurrence clustering excluded repertoires with fewer than 30,000 or more than 120,000 public chains, plus five with anomalous nucleotide sharing. In its TCRdb copy, this immuneACCESS table keeps in-frame sequences only and misses some clones. Where compared with another copy, unresolved V genes explain less than half of these, and the others have no known cause. The DNA gave D and trimming, while V, J and clone size come from that table. Across this sample there are some 130,000 clones, with approximately 79% seen only once. 6.5% to 7% of the sample is taken by the ten largest.

The cohort comprised hundreds of healthy bone marrow donors. At the time of sampling, every cohort member was nominally healthy, though immune exposures that went unrecorded were likely present. The donor was CMV seropositive and was included in the group of 250 to 350 seropositive cohort members. Every donor gave a peripheral blood sample, and the peripheral blood mononuclear cells from that sample were used for TCR beta sequencing. The Qiagen DNeasy Blood Extraction Kit was used to extract genomic DNA from the blood cell samples. Paper-wide results and their limitations: When HLA alleles, especially DR and DQ, strongly co-occurred, attributing TCR associations to individual alleles was difficult. Because counts were too low, roughly 17 rarely observed V segments, including chromosome 9 orphons, were left out of the earlier analysis of 500 to 750 of the donors. In a later genetic analysis, fewer N-insertions in productive TCRs were reported among donors in an Asian-associated ancestry cluster than the approximately 630-donor mean. A further reported finding was that TCR beta sequences accurately predicted the HLA-A and HLA-B alleles for most subjects in the first cohort. In a later analysis, HLA-associated TCR beta chains showed more clonal expansion and lower generation probabilities than non-associated chains that were equally common. The cohort was sequenced for TCR beta chains only, and without alpha or paired-chain data the features that could be detected were limited. According to a later analysis, TCR association rates differed among HLA loci, with DRB1 alleles showing the most associated TCRs and HLA-C alleles showing the fewest. A later genetic analysis associated a missense DCLRE1C variant with V-gene and J-gene trimming of TCR beta chains, and an independent cohort replicated the association. Cytomegalovirus status was reported to be diagnosed by the classifier with high specificity and sensitivity in both the original and validation cohorts. In a later analysis, more than 15,000 TCR beta sequences were associated with specific HLA alleles at a false discovery rate of 0.05. According to the authors, the approach could potentially be generalized to other disease states and immunological phenotypes. A later analysis reported that several top co-occurrence clusters appeared linked to parvovirus B19, influenza, CMV and Epstein-Barr virus. In an earlier analysis of some 550 of the donors, most TCR beta V segments were observed in productive rearrangements about 90% or about 30% of the time, broadly matching IMGT annotations. In vitro tests confirmed that a few of the cytomegalovirus-associated TCR beta chains recognize cytomegalovirus antigens. A total of fewer than 200 TCR beta chains were listed by the study as associated with cytomegalovirus. A cluster of highly shared sequence variants was judged likely to be a technical artifact of the sequencing pipeline. Because HLA typing was unavailable for some donors at each locus, only the typed subset was used in association tests. Correlated functional status among segregating V segments might be attributable to linkage disequilibrium, but an unknown experimental factor could not be ruled out. Sequencing depth was assumed to be roughly uniform across donors in the presence/absence analyses, though that assumption may not hold. Some IMGT-functional V segments, including TRBV6-2 and TRBV6-3, could not be distinguished by the 87-base-pair reads and were therefore excluded. A later analysis found that most CMV-associated TCR beta chains appeared HLA-restricted, with HLA associations seemingly driven largely by CMV exposure. The only immune exposure information available for the cohort was CMV serostatus. Across donors, most TCR sequences were observed very rarely, whereas some public TCRs were present in many individuals.

Details on this clone: It lacks a known antigen. Per-base qualities were not stored, and no clone one base away is much larger.

Sequences SNHLY (CDR1) and FYNNEI (CDR2) are obtained from the germline V gene. From cysteine to phenylalanine, the CDR3 is 12 amino acids long. This entry keeps only the CDR3 DNA: 36 bases, framed from base 1. V loses 7 bases of germline sequence and J loses 2 bases, and the interval between the two ends is 9 bases. Sequencing was performed on PBMCs. The sequence is built from TRBV2 and TRBJ2-7; 6 matching bases give a weak D call of TRBD2. The clonotype was recovered from a man in his forties or fifties in good health and CMV-seropositive. The nucleotide sequence is given as TGTGCCAGCATGGTAGCGGCCTACGAGCAGTACTTC. Translated, this gives CASMVAAYEQYF.